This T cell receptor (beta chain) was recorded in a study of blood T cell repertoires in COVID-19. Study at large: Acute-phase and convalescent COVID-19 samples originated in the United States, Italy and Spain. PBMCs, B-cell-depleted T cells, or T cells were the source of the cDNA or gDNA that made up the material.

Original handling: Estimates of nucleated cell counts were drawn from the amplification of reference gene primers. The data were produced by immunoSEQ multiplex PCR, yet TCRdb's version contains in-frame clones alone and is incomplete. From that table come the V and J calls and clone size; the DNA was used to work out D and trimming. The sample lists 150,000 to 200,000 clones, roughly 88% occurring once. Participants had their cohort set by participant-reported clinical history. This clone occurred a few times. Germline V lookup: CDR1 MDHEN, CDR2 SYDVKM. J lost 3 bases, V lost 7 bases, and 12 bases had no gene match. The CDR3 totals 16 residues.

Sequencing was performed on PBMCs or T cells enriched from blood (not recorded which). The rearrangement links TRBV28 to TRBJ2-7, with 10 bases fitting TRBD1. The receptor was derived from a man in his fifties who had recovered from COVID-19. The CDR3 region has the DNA TGTGCCAGCACCCTACTTTCGACAGGGGGCGTCTACGAGCAGTACTTC. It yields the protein CASTLLSTGGVYEQYF.